These 2 T cell receptor beta chains came from one sample sequenced in a study of T cell responses to AZD1222 COVID-19 vaccine. Method: immunoSEQ multiplex PCR; TCRdb's copy keeps in-frame clones and lacks some. Of 190,000 or so clones detected, roughly 90% appear once; the ten largest clones hold around 3.5%. This specimen consisted of peripheral blood, obtained 28 days after the second AZD1222 dose. Receptor source: an adult who received the AZD1222 COVID-19 vaccine.

The chain joins TRBV5-1 to TRBJ1-1, with D perhaps matching TRBD1 (6 bases). Germline V gene data show CDR1 as SGHRS and CDR2 as YFSETQ. The CDR3 length is 14 residues. The V end lost 5 bases, the J end lost 2 bases, and 13 bases lay between the germline ends. The CDR3 here is CASRLGQPNTEAFF. As DNA, the CDR3 is TGCGCCAGCAGACTTGGACAGCCCAACACTGAAGCTTTCTTT. The full variable domain, in which reference TRBV5-1 and TRBJ1-1 provide the parts outside the CDR3, is KAGVTQTPRYLIKTRGQQVTLSCSPISGHRSVSWYQQTPGQGLQFLFEYFSETQRNKGNFPGRFSGRQFSNSRSEMNVSTLELGDSALYLCASRLGQPNTEAFFGQGTRLTVV.

The V and J genes are TRBV5-1 and TRBJ2-7; possibly TRBD2 for D (5 bases). The germline gives CDR1 SGHRS, CDR2 YFSETQ. The V end lost 4 bases, the J end lost 7 bases, and 18 bases lay between the germline ends. The CDR3 consists of 14 residues. For the CDR3, the DNA is TGCGCCAGCAGCCTGACTATACCGAGCGCTGAGCAGTACTTC. Encoded protein: CASSLTIPSAEQYF.